These T cell receptor beta chains were read from a single sample in a study of blood T cell repertoires in COVID-19. The assay was immunoSEQ multiplex PCR, and TCRdb's table has in-frame clones only and misses some. Of about 210,000 clones listed, just over 90% are singletons. Material for sequencing was peripheral blood. The source of these receptors is a man aged 30-40 years with acute or convalescent COVID-19. CDR3s include the opening cysteine and the closing phenylalanine or tryptophan. Fields, in order: D gene, J gene, V gene, clone size, CDR3 protein, CDR3 DNA. A D gene is named only where the DNA matches it firmly. Size tells how often a clone was seen (once, few, many) or the class of an expanded clone, and some rows leave it out.

d_call: TRBD1; j_call: TRBJ1-1; v_call: TRBV12-5; clone_size: once; cdr3_aa: CASGFDRGLAEAFF; cdr3_nt: TGTGCTAGTGGTTTTGACAGGGGGCTGGCTGAAGCTTTCTTT
d_call: TRBD2; j_call: TRBJ2-1; v_call: TRBV15; clone_size: -; cdr3_aa: CATSRFTSSGNEQFF; cdr3_nt: TGTGCCACCAGCAGATTCACTTCTAGCGGCAATGAGCAGTTCTTC
d_call: -; j_call: TRBJ1-4; v_call: TRBV18; clone_size: -; cdr3_aa: CASSPVVGVTNEKLFF; cdr3_nt: TGTGCCAGCTCACCGGTGGTCGGGGTGACTAATGAAAAACTGTTTTTT
d_call: -; j_call: TRBJ1-5; v_call: TRBV27; clone_size: -; cdr3_aa: CASSQGLHQPQHF; cdr3_nt: TGTGCCAGCAGTCAGGGTTTACATCAGCCCCAGCATTTT
d_call: TRBD1; j_call: TRBJ2-7; v_call: TRBV5-1; clone_size: -; cdr3_aa: CASSPGQGAWEQYF; cdr3_nt: TGCGCCAGCAGCCCTGGACAGGGGGCATGGGAGCAGTACTTC
d_call: TRBD2; j_call: TRBJ2-7; v_call: TRBV6-1; clone_size: -; cdr3_aa: CASSGGYGGILREQYF; cdr3_nt: TGTGCCAGCAGTGGGGGCTACGGGGGGATACTGCGCGAGCAGTACTTC
d_call: -; j_call: TRBJ1-1; v_call: TRBV5-1; clone_size: once; cdr3_aa: CASSLGGGRNTEAFF; cdr3_nt: TGCGCCAGCAGCTTGGGCGGAGGGAGGAACACTGAAGCTTTCTTT
d_call: TRBD1; j_call: TRBJ2-1; v_call: TRBV24-1; clone_size: -; cdr3_aa: CATSDSQGASGNEQFF; cdr3_nt: TGTGCCACCAGTGATTCGCAGGGGGCTAGTGGGAATGAGCAGTTCTTC
d_call: -; j_call: TRBJ1-2; v_call: TRBV28; clone_size: -; cdr3_aa: CASSRDSQGSYGYTF; cdr3_nt: TGTGCCAGCAGCCGAGACAGCCAAGGGTCCTATGGCTACACCTTC
d_call: TRBD1; j_call: TRBJ1-6; v_call: TRBV19; clone_size: -; cdr3_aa: CASTKDRAYNSPLHF; cdr3_nt: TGTGCCAGTACTAAAGACAGGGCCTATAATTCACCCCTCCACTTT
d_call: TRBD1; j_call: TRBJ1-1; v_call: TRBV7-3; clone_size: -; cdr3_aa: CASSRLRGPLANTEAFF; cdr3_nt: TGTGCCAGCAGCCGACTCAGGGGGCCCCTTGCGAACACTGAAGCTTTCTTT
d_call: TRBD1; j_call: TRBJ1-5; v_call: TRBV6-5; clone_size: once; cdr3_aa: CASRDRVEQPQHF; cdr3_nt: TGTGCCAGCAGAGACAGGGTGGAACAGCCCCAGCATTTT
d_call: -; j_call: TRBJ1-3; v_call: TRBV9; clone_size: -; cdr3_aa: CASSVLQVPSGNTIYF; cdr3_nt: TGTGCCAGCAGCGTTTTACAGGTGCCCTCTGGAAACACCATATATTTT
d_call: -; j_call: TRBJ1-3; v_call: TRBV25-1; clone_size: -; cdr3_aa: CASSDMLGPSGNTIYF; cdr3_nt: TGTGCCAGCAGTGATATGTTGGGGCCTTCTGGAAACACCATATATTTT
d_call: TRBD2; j_call: TRBJ2-3; v_call: TRBV28; clone_size: once; cdr3_aa: CASSLWRGGPDTQYF; cdr3_nt: TGTGCCAGCAGTTTATGGCGGGGGGGCCCAGATACGCAGTATTTT
d_call: TRBD2; j_call: TRBJ2-5; v_call: TRBV7-3; clone_size: -; cdr3_aa: CASSLYREGETQYF; cdr3_nt: TGTGCCAGCAGCTTATATCGGGAGGGGGAGACCCAGTACTTC
d_call: TRBD1; j_call: TRBJ2-1; v_call: TRBV11-2; clone_size: -; cdr3_aa: CASRLSDREEFF; cdr3_nt: TGTGCCAGCAGGTTATCGGACAGGGAGGAGTTCTTC
d_call: -; j_call: TRBJ1-1; v_call: TRBV5-1; clone_size: -; cdr3_aa: CASSINRDTEAFF; cdr3_nt: TGCGCCAGCAGCATAAACAGGGACACTGAAGCTTTCTTT
d_call: TRBD1; j_call: TRBJ1-2; v_call: TRBV28; clone_size: -; cdr3_aa: CASSKDRFNYGYTF; cdr3_nt: TGTGCCAGCAGTAAGGACAGGTTTAACTATGGCTACACCTTC
d_call: -; j_call: TRBJ2-7; v_call: TRBV7-3; clone_size: -; cdr3_aa: CASSLSGTVYEQYF; cdr3_nt: TGTGCCAGCAGCTTATCCGGGACTGTCTACGAGCAGTACTTC
d_call: -; j_call: TRBJ1-1; v_call: TRBV19; clone_size: -; cdr3_aa: CASSTLWRGTPEAFF; cdr3_nt: TGTGCCAGTAGTACCCTCTGGAGGGGAACGCCTGAAGCTTTCTTT
d_call: -; j_call: TRBJ1-2; v_call: TRBV5-1; clone_size: -; cdr3_aa: CASSLDGRRNYGYTF; cdr3_nt: TGCGCCAGCAGCTTGGATGGCAGGCGTAACTATGGCTACACCTTC
d_call: -; j_call: TRBJ2-5; v_call: TRBV4-1; clone_size: -; cdr3_aa: CASSQQGGETQYF; cdr3_nt: TGCGCCAGCAGCCAACAAGGAGGAGAGACCCAGTACTTC
d_call: -; j_call: TRBJ2-4; v_call: TRBV28; clone_size: -; cdr3_aa: CASRLYGAKNIQYF; cdr3_nt: TGTGCCAGCAGGCTATACGGGGCCAAAAACATTCAGTACTTC
d_call: TRBD2; j_call: TRBJ2-7; v_call: TRBV5-6; clone_size: -; cdr3_aa: CASRIAGGPHEQYF; cdr3_nt: TGTGCCAGCAGGATAGCGGGAGGGCCCCACGAGCAGTACTTC
d_call: TRBD1; j_call: TRBJ2-5; v_call: TRBV7-2; clone_size: -; cdr3_aa: CASSFRGRSETQYF; cdr3_nt: TGTGCCAGCAGCTTCAGGGGGCGCTCGGAGACCCAGTACTTC
d_call: -; j_call: TRBJ2-5; v_call: TRBV5-1; clone_size: -; cdr3_aa: CASARGARETQYF; cdr3_nt: TGCGCCAGCGCCCGGGGGGCCCGTGAGACCCAGTACTTC
d_call: -; j_call: TRBJ1-2; v_call: TRBV28; clone_size: few; cdr3_aa: CASSPSQGWGYTF; cdr3_nt: TGTGCCAGCAGTCCCTCGCAGGGGTGGGGCTACACCTTC
d_call: TRBD1; j_call: TRBJ1-1; v_call: TRBV5-4; clone_size: once; cdr3_aa: CASSPVPGQRNTEAFF; cdr3_nt: TGTGCCAGCAGCCCAGTTCCGGGACAGAGGAACACTGAAGCTTTCTTT
d_call: TRBD2; j_call: TRBJ2-1; v_call: TRBV9; clone_size: -; cdr3_aa: CASSPGTSDEQFF; cdr3_nt: TGTGCCAGCAGCCCTGGGACTAGCGATGAGCAGTTCTTC
d_call: TRBD2; j_call: TRBJ2-2; v_call: TRBV6-5; clone_size: -; cdr3_aa: CASTLAGTGELFF; cdr3_nt: TGTGCCAGCACGCTAGCGGGGACCGGGGAGCTGTTTTTT
d_call: -; j_call: TRBJ1-3; v_call: TRBV7-9; clone_size: -; cdr3_aa: CASSLGRTRDTIYF; cdr3_nt: TGTGCCAGCAGCTTAGGACGGACTCGTGACACCATATATTTT
d_call: -; j_call: TRBJ1-2; v_call: TRBV19; clone_size: -; cdr3_aa: CASSGNGASSSYGYTF; cdr3_nt: TGTGCCAGTAGTGGCAACGGAGCCTCTTCTAGCTATGGCTACACCTTC
d_call: TRBD1; j_call: TRBJ2-1; v_call: TRBV24-1; clone_size: -; cdr3_aa: CATSAQGAYEQFF; cdr3_nt: TGTGCCACCAGTGCCCAGGGGGCATATGAGCAGTTCTTC
d_call: -; j_call: TRBJ2-7; v_call: TRBV5-4; clone_size: -; cdr3_aa: CASSLGGGRKPYEQYF; cdr3_nt: TGTGCCAGCAGCTTGGGGGGGGGCCGAAAGCCCTACGAGCAGTACTTC
d_call: TRBD1; j_call: TRBJ2-7; v_call: TRBV19; clone_size: -; cdr3_aa: CASSRIQGDEQYF; cdr3_nt: TGTGCCAGTAGCCGAATACAGGGGGACGAGCAGTACTTC
d_call: -; j_call: TRBJ2-7; v_call: TRBV6-5; clone_size: once; cdr3_aa: CASTQGYEQYF; cdr3_nt: TGTGCCAGTACCCAGGGCTACGAGCAGTACTTC
d_call: -; j_call: TRBJ2-5; v_call: TRBV5-8; clone_size: -; cdr3_aa: CASSTWTAQETQYF; cdr3_nt: TGTGCCAGCAGCACATGGACAGCCCAAGAGACCCAGTACTTC
d_call: -; j_call: TRBJ1-1; v_call: TRBV19; clone_size: -; cdr3_aa: CASSIGVTEAFF; cdr3_nt: TGTGCCAGTAGTATCGGGGTTACTGAAGCTTTCTTT
d_call: TRBD1; j_call: TRBJ2-3; v_call: TRBV6-5; clone_size: -; cdr3_aa: CASSSPDRVKDTQYF; cdr3_nt: TGTGCCAGCAGTTCCCCGGACAGGGTGAAAGATACGCAGTATTTT
d_call: -; j_call: TRBJ2-1; v_call: TRBV12-3/TRBV12-4; clone_size: -; cdr3_aa: CASGFENPGLF; cdr3_nt: TGTGCCAGCGGTTTCGAAAACCCAGGTCTCTTC
d_call: TRBD2; j_call: TRBJ2-3; v_call: TRBV5-8; clone_size: -; cdr3_aa: CASSRDGAGGITDTQYF; cdr3_nt: TGTGCCAGCAGCCGGGATGGGGCGGGAGGTATAACAGATACGCAGTATTTT
d_call: TRBD1; j_call: TRBJ2-7; v_call: TRBV11-3; clone_size: -; cdr3_aa: CASSHKGGNYEQYF; cdr3_nt: TGTGCCAGCAGCCATAAAGGGGGCAATTACGAGCAGTACTTC
d_call: -; j_call: TRBJ1-4; v_call: TRBV5-1; clone_size: -; cdr3_aa: CASSPLPSTNEKLFF; cdr3_nt: TGCGCCAGCAGCCCTCTTCCTTCAACTAATGAAAAACTGTTTTTT
d_call: -; j_call: TRBJ1-5; v_call: TRBV9; clone_size: -; cdr3_aa: CASSVGGTQPQHF; cdr3_nt: TGTGCCAGCAGCGTAGGCGGGACTCAGCCCCAGCATTTT
d_call: -; j_call: TRBJ2-3; v_call: TRBV25-1; clone_size: -; cdr3_aa: CASSEFRKLADTQYF; cdr3_nt: TGTGCCAGCAGTGAATTCAGGAAACTGGCAGATACGCAGTATTTT
d_call: -; j_call: TRBJ1-2; v_call: TRBV21-1; clone_size: -; cdr3_aa: CASSKSPWGGSNYGYTF; cdr3_nt: TGTGCCAGCAGCAAATCCCCGTGGGGGGGCTCTAACTATGGCTACACCTTC
d_call: TRBD2; j_call: TRBJ2-7; v_call: TRBV7-9; clone_size: -; cdr3_aa: CASSLARGSAFEQYF; cdr3_nt: TGTGCCAGCAGCTTAGCGCGGGGGTCGGCTTTTGAGCAGTACTTC
d_call: -; j_call: TRBJ2-7; v_call: TRBV7-8; clone_size: -; cdr3_aa: CASSLVSGNYEQYF; cdr3_nt: TGTGCCAGCAGCTTAGTGTCCGGGAACTACGAGCAGTACTTC
d_call: TRBD1; j_call: TRBJ1-2; v_call: TRBV5-1; clone_size: -; cdr3_aa: CASGLQGANYGYTF; cdr3_nt: TGCGCCAGTGGCCTTCAGGGGGCTAACTATGGCTACACCTTC
d_call: -; j_call: TRBJ2-1; v_call: TRBV4-2; clone_size: -; cdr3_aa: CASSPKGGGLNEQFF; cdr3_nt: TGTGCCAGCAGCCCCAAGGGGGGAGGGCTCAATGAGCAGTTCTTC
d_call: TRBD2; j_call: TRBJ2-2; v_call: TRBV10-1; clone_size: -; cdr3_aa: CASSRGLAGVRGTGELFF; cdr3_nt: TGCGCCAGCAGTCGAGGGCTAGCGGGAGTCCGAGGGACCGGGGAGCTGTTTTTT